A single sample gave rise to the 5 T cell receptor beta chains below, sequenced in a study of shared clonotypes between healthy human individuals. Clones were sequenced by immunoSEQ multiplex PCR, and TCRdb holds only the in-frame ones, with some missing. The sample contains hundreds of thousands of clones, around four fifths of which appear only once. Sample: memory CD4+ T cells sorted from blood. Subset specified: CD45RA-negative fraction. The source is a woman aged 25 to 45 in good health.

The chain uses TRBV29-1 and TRBJ1-1; D is possibly TRBD1 (5 bases). Trimming cost V 6 bases and J 13 bases, with 21 bases left between them. The germline V gene encodes CDR1 SQVTM and CDR2 ANQGSEA. CDR3 length: 12 residues. CDR3 protein: CSVQEGTLSGFF. CDR3 nucleotides: TGCAGCGTACAAGAGGGGACCCTAAGTGGTTTCTTT.

Concerning this clone itself: Distinct nucleotide sequences in the sample also encode this CDR3. V and J are TRBV5-1 and TRBJ2-5; D not certain. The CDR3 covers 13 residues. Germline CDR1 SGHRS, CDR2 YFSETQ. Deletions cut 2 bases from V and 1 base from J, with 6 bases between. CDR3 sequence reads: CASSLTSQETQYF. The CDR3 DNA reads TGCGCCAGCAGCTTAACCAGCCAAGAGACCCAGTACTTC.

The chain is built from TRBV30 and TRBJ2-5; 9 bases are a match to TRBD1. The DNA end lines up better with TRBJ2-7; the J call may be wrong. CDR1 GTSNPN and CDR2 SVGIG come from the germline V gene (reference sequence). This CDR3 contains 15 residues. The CDR3 here is CASKRGDRVAYEQYF. In DNA form, the CDR3 reads TGTGCCTCTAAGAGGGGGGACAGGGTGGCCTACGAGCAGTACTTC.

CDR3 protein: CASRLTTNTDTQYF. The CDR3 DNA is TGTGCCAGCAGACTGACTACCAACACAGATACGCAGTATTTT. The rearrangement uses TRBV5-5 and TRBJ2-3, with D perhaps TRBD2 (5 bases). V dropped 5 bases and J dropped 2 bases, with 12 bases sitting between them. CDR1 and CDR2 from the germline V gene are SGHKS and YYEKEE (reference sequence). The CDR3 contains 14 residues.

This clone was observed once. This CDR3 is CASSQYNLYEQYF. The CDR3 DNA follows: TGCGCCAGCAGTCAATACAATCTCTACGAGCAGTACTTC. The gene calls are TRBV23-1 and TRBJ2-7, with no clear D. TRBV23-1 belongs to the ORF category, with a function that is uncertain. CDR3 length: 13 residues. Deletions cut 1 base from V and 3 bases from J, with 7 bases between.